One and the same sample provided the 27 T cell receptor beta chains below, sequenced in a study of shared clonotypes between healthy human individuals. The assay was immunoSEQ multiplex PCR, and TCRdb's table has in-frame clones only and misses some. The sample lists roughly 1 million clones; about 70% were seen once. Specimen: memory CD4+ T cells sorted from blood. Subset defined: CD45RA-negative fraction. The receptors here all came from a man between 18 and 29 years old in good health.

This clone has more than one count but fewer than ten. The rearrangement joins TRBV5-1 to TRBJ2-3; D call uncertain. The CDR3 totals 14 residues. Germline V lookup: CDR1 SGHRS, CDR2 YFSETQ. Deletions cut 0 bases from V and 6 bases from J, with 11 bases between. CDR3 residues: CASSLAQSPDTQYF. The DNA of the CDR3 is TGCGCCAGCAGCTTGGCCCAGTCACCCGATACGCAGTATTTT. Complete variable domain (other parts from reference TRBV5-1 and TRBJ2-3): KAGVTQTPRYLIKTRGQQVTLSCSPISGHRSVSWYQQTPGQGLQFLFEYFSETQRNKGNFPGRFSGRQFSNSRSEMNVSTLELGDSALYLCASSLAQSPDTQYFGPGTRLTVL.

The chain couples TRBV21-1 to TRBJ1-6. TRBV21-1 is given as a pseudogene. This CDR3 region has 16 residues. The CDR3 sequence: CASISGSPLYNSPLHF. DNA for the CDR3: TGTGCCAGCATCTCAGGGAGTCCCCTATATAATTCACCCCTCCACTTT.

This clone was seen a handful of times. The chain joins TRBV27 to TRBJ1-1; a weak D match, TRBD1 (5 bases). There are 14 residues in the CDR3. CDR1 is MNHEY, CDR2 SMNVEV, per germline (reference sequence). The germline V and J ends were trimmed by 4 bases and 4 bases, with 13 bases remaining between them. CDR3: CASSSHRDGTEAFF. As DNA, the CDR3 is TGTGCCAGCAGTTCCCACCGGGACGGCACTGAAGCTTTCTTT.

The genes are TRBV18 and TRBJ2-7, with D perhaps TRBD1 (6 bases). V lost 3 bases and J 2 bases, leaving 20 bases between the germline ends. Germline CDR1 is KGHSH and CDR2 is LQKENI. There are 17 residues in the CDR3. The CDR3 loop is CASSPPSSLGATYEQYF. As DNA, the CDR3 is TGTGCCAGCTCACCCCCCAGCTCTCTGGGGGCGACCTACGAGCAGTACTTC.

The chain has TRBV29-1 and TRBJ2-3, with D possibly being TRBD1 or TRBD2 (5 bases each). The CDR3 extends over 17 amino acids. V lost 3 bases to trimming and J lost 0 bases, with 19 bases between them. Germline-derived CDR1 and CDR2 are SQVTM and ANQGSEA. The CDR3 loop is CSVDYISQRDSTDTQYF. The DNA for the CDR3 is TGCAGCGTTGACTACATCTCCCAAAGGGACAGCACAGATACGCAGTATTTT.

The CDR3 protein is CASSLSSGYTGELFF. The CDR3 nucleotides read TGCGCCAGCAGCTTGTCCTCTGGATACACCGGGGAGCTGTTTTTT. This chain uses TRBV5-1 with TRBJ2-2; D is unresolved. V was pared by 1 base and J by 3 bases, with 10 bases between. The CDR3 sequence is 15 residues long. The germline CDR1 and CDR2 sequences are SGHRS and YFSETQ.

This chain uses TRBV29-1 with TRBJ2-3; D is undetermined. CDR1 and CDR2 (germline): SQVTM, ANQGSEA. CDR3 length: 15 amino acids. Deletions cut 0 bases from V and 6 bases from J, with 16 bases between. The CDR3 nucleotides read TGCAGCGTTGAAGACGCGGCCGAGTTTGGGGATACGCAGTATTTT. Protein sequence: CSVEDAAEFGDTQYF.

The rearrangement links TRBV2 to TRBJ2-7; TRBD2 might be the D (6 bases). Trimming took off 4 bases at V and 7 bases at J, with 14 bases between the two ends. From germline, CDR1 is SNHLY and CDR2 FYNNEI. This CDR3 is built from 13 residues. CDR3 amino acids: CASSGQLGGEQYF. CDR3 nucleotides: TGTGCCAGCAGTGGGCAACTGGGGGGAGAGCAGTACTTC.

The sample holds a few counts of this clone. The chain uses TRBV2 and TRBJ1-4; D perhaps matches TRBD1 (6 bases). Germline CDR1 and CDR2: SNHLY and FYNNEI. The V end lost 5 bases, the J end lost 8 bases, and 15 bases lay between the germline ends. The CDR3 has 14 residues. The CDR3 region is CASSRTVGKEKLFF. As DNA, the CDR3 is TGTGCCAGCAGTCGGACAGTTGGAAAAGAAAAACTGTTTTTT.

The CDR3 coding sequence is TGCGCCAGCAGCAGGGGGCCCGGCGGGGAGCTGTTTTTT. Translated: CASSRGPGGELFF. The genes are TRBV10-1 and TRBJ2-2, with 8 bases matching TRBD1. The CDR3 is 13 residues long. The trim removed 6 bases at V and 7 bases at J, leaving 4 bases unmatched. CDR1 is WNHNN and CDR2 is SYGVQD in the germline V gene (reference sequence).

The chain recombines TRBV5-6 with TRBJ2-5; perhaps TRBD1 as D (5 bases). The CDR3 totals 13 residues. Looked up from germline, CDR1 is SGHDT and CDR2 is YYEEEE. Between the trimmed V and J ends, which lost 3 bases and 5 bases, there was a span of 11 bases. The CDR3 region has the DNA TGTGCCAGCAGCTCCAGGGTCAGGGAGACCCAGTACTTC. It translates to CASSSRVRETQYF.

In this sample, this clone turned up a few times. The V and J genes are TRBV11-2 and TRBJ2-7; 7 bases are shared with TRBD2. With 1 base clipped from V and 3 bases from J, the junction kept 6 bases outside the gene matches. Germline CDR1 reads SGHAT; CDR2 reads FQNNGV. The CDR3 is 15 residues long. CDR3 nucleotides: TGTGCCAGCAGCTTAGGTCCGGGGGGAGGCTACGAGCAGTACTTC. This codes for CASSLGPGGGYEQYF. Variable domain in full (rest from reference TRBV11-2 and TRBJ2-7): EAGVAQSPRYKIIEKRQSVAFWCNPISGHATLYWYQQILGQGPKLLIQFQNNGVVDDSQLPKDRFSAERLKGVDSTLKIQPAKLEDSAVYLCASSLGPGGGYEQYFGPGTRLTVT.

This chain connects TRBV6-1 to TRBJ2-5; D perhaps matches TRBD2 (5 bases). The germline V gene encodes CDR1 MNHNS and CDR2 SASEGT. The CDR3 totals 15 residues. V was shortened by 2 bases and J by 5 bases, with 15 bases between the two germline ends. CDR3 region: CASSEQWARGETQYF. CDR3 DNA: TGTGCCAGCAGTGAACAGTGGGCACGGGGTGAGACCCAGTACTTC.

In regard to this clone: Other DNA sequences within the sample encode an identical CDR3. The gene calls are TRBV5-1 and TRBJ1-1; D gene uncertain. V lost 0 bases and J lost 0, with 12 bases in between. The germline V gene encodes CDR1 SGHRS and CDR2 YFSETQ. CDR3 length: 16 residues. CDR3 region: CASSLAIGAMNTEAFF. As DNA, the CDR3 is TGCGCCAGCAGCTTGGCCATCGGAGCCATGAACACTGAAGCTTTCTTT.

This clone was recorded once. The sample carries other DNA sequences with the same CDR3. The V call is TRBV11-3, the J call TRBJ2-7; D is unclear. The CDR3 extends over 14 amino acids. Germline V gene data show CDR1 as SGHNT and CDR2 as YENEEA. Trimming took off 1 base at V and 2 bases at J, with 9 bases between the two ends. CDR3 bases: TGTGCCAGCAGCTTAGGCGGCGGAGCCTACGAGCAGTACTTC. Protein sequence: CASSLGGGAYEQYF. Filled out from reference TRBV11-3 and TRBJ2-7, the complete variable domain reads EAGVVQSPRYKIIEKKQPVAFWCNPISGHNTLYWYLQNLGQGPELLIRYENEEAVDDSQLPKDRFSAERLKGVDSTLKIQPAELGDSAVYLCASSLGGGAYEQYFGPGTRLTVT.

The rearrangement uses TRBV7-9 and TRBJ2-7, with 10 bases fitting TRBD1. The V gene's germline CDR1 is SEHNR and CDR2 FQNEAQ (reference sequence). Trimming cost V 4 bases and J 1 base; bases outside gene matches: 4. This CDR3 region has 15 residues. The CDR3 region has the DNA TGTGCCAGCAGCTCCCCGGACAGGGGGTCCTACGAGCAGTACTTC. Residues: CASSSPDRGSYEQYF. The full variable domain, in which reference TRBV7-9 and TRBJ2-7 provide the parts outside the CDR3, is DTGVSQNPRHKITKRGQNVTFRCDPISEHNRLYWYRQTLGQGPEFLTYFQNEAQLEKSRLLSDRFSAERPKGSFSTLEIQRTEQGDSAMYLCASSSPDRGSYEQYFGPGTRLTVT.

This sequence joins TRBV7-8 and TRBJ2-7, with TRBD2 as a possible D gene (7 bases). Germline CDR1 is SGHVS and CDR2 is FQNEAQ. The CDR3 covers 17 residues. V gave up 3 bases and J gave up 3 bases, with 21 bases separating them. As DNA, the CDR3 is TGTGCCAGCAGCTTGGAGGTCGGGCGGGGGCGACTCTACGAGCAGTACTTC. Translation gives CASSLEVGRGRLYEQYF.

This chain links TRBV2 with TRBJ2-4; D gene uncertain. CDR1 SNHLY and CDR2 FYNNEI come from the germline V gene. This CDR3 has 13 amino acids. Trimming left V 8 bases short and J 0 bases short, with 8 bases between. As DNA, the CDR3 is TGTGCCAGCCGTACTTCAGCCAAAAACATTCAGTACTTC. Translating gives CASRTSAKNIQYF.

The chain links TRBV11-2 to TRBJ2-1, with D possibly being TRBD2 (6 bases). Germline CDR1 SGHAT, CDR2 FQNNGV. With 1 base removed from V and 9 bases from J, the gap between germline ends came to 16 bases. The CDR3 has 15 amino acids. The CDR3 bases are TGTGCCAGCAGCTTAGTAGCGGTAACCAACGGTGAGCAGTTCTTC. Protein sequence: CASSLVAVTNGEQFF.

The chain combines TRBV6-1 with TRBJ2-5, with TRBD1 identical over 7 bases. The CDR3 totals 13 residues. V dropped 4 bases and J dropped 5; count of bases not matched to a gene: 4. Germline V gene lookup returns CDR1 MNHNS and CDR2 SASEGT. CDR3 sequence: CASSVQGMETQYF. The CDR3 DNA reads TGTGCCAGCAGTGTACAGGGGATGGAGACCCAGTACTTC.

The table lists this clone with a few counts. This chain uses TRBV5-1 with TRBJ2-3; 9 bases match TRBD2. Germline loops: CDR1 SGHRS, CDR2 YFSETQ. This CDR3 is built from 15 residues. V dropped 6 bases and J dropped 2; count of bases not matched to a gene: 7. CDR3 loop: CASTRSGGTTDTQYF. As DNA, the CDR3 is TGCGCCAGCACCCGAAGCGGGGGGACCACAGATACGCAGTATTTT. The full variable domain, with the rest looked up from reference TRBV5-1 and TRBJ2-3, is KAGVTQTPRYLIKTRGQQVTLSCSPISGHRSVSWYQQTPGQGLQFLFEYFSETQRNKGNFPGRFSGRQFSNSRSEMNVSTLELGDSALYLCASTRSGGTTDTQYFGPGTRLTVL.

The table lists this clone with a few counts. The chain carries TRBV7-2 and TRBJ1-1; the match to TRBD1 covers 8 bases. The CDR3 contains 13 residues. V shed 4 bases, J shed 8 bases, and the junction held 6 bases outside the gene matches. Germline loops: CDR1 SGHTA, CDR2 FQGNSA. The CDR3 loop is CASSSGTGLEAFF. For the CDR3, the DNA is TGTGCCAGCAGCTCCGGGACAGGCTTAGAAGCTTTCTTT.

J is TRBJ1-1 and V is TRBV11-2; TRBD1 matches at 8 bases. V dropped 4 bases and J dropped 11; count of bases not matched to a gene: 21. This CDR3 spans 17 amino acids. Germline-derived CDR1 and CDR2 are SGHAT and FQNNGV. The CDR3 region has the DNA TGTGCCAGCAGCTCCGGACAGGGTCGCCTATTTGGTATATCGGCTTTCTTT. The encoded protein is CASSSGQGRLFGISAFF.

V is TRBV5-1 and J is TRBJ2-7; 11 bases fit TRBD2. CDR1 and CDR2 from the germline V gene are SGHRS and YFSETQ. V was clipped by 1 base and J by 0 bases; unmatched bases: 9. The CDR3 consists of 18 residues. CDR3 nucleotides: TGCGCCAGCAGCTTGTGGCTAGCGGGAGGTAGTAACTCCTACGAGCAGTACTTC. It encodes CASSLWLAGGSNSYEQYF. Together with reference TRBV5-1 and TRBJ2-7, the CDR3 gives the full variable domain: KAGVTQTPRYLIKTRGQQVTLSCSPISGHRSVSWYQQTPGQGLQFLFEYFSETQRNKGNFPGRFSGRQFSNSRSEMNVSTLELGDSALYLCASSLWLAGGSNSYEQYFGPGTRLTVT.

The chain couples TRBV5-8 to TRBJ1-4; perhaps TRBD1 as D (6 bases). This CDR3 has 13 amino acids. Trimming removed 6 bases from V and 8 bases from J, with 14 bases in between. Germline CDR1 and CDR2: SGHTS and YDEGEE. The CDR3 spells CASIRGLQEKLFF. CDR3 DNA: TGTGCCAGCATTAGGGGGTTACAAGAAAAACTGTTTTTT.

This clone was observed a few times. V and J are TRBV6-1 and TRBJ2-3, with D unclear. The ends were cut back, 6 bases at V and 6 bases at J, with 10 bases in the middle. This CDR3 contains 12 residues. In germline, CDR1 is MNHNS, CDR2 SASEGT. In DNA, the CDR3 is TGTGCCAGCAGCGACGGTAGGGATACGCAGTATTTT. This gives the protein CASSDGRDTQYF.

This clone has just a few counts. This rearrangement joins TRBV19 to TRBJ1-5; 9 nucleotides match TRBD1. Germline CDR1 reads LNHDA; CDR2 reads SQIVND (reference sequence). The junction had 6 bases not matched to a gene; V was cut back by 6 bases and J by 3 bases. The CDR3 contains 15 residues. CDR3 sequence reads: CASRETGGSNQPQHF. The CDR3 DNA sequence: TGTGCCAGTAGGGAGACAGGGGGGTCCAATCAGCCCCAGCATTTT. Full variable domain (missing parts from reference TRBV19 and TRBJ1-5): DGGITQSPKYLFRKEGQNVTLSCEQNLNHDAMYWYRQDPGQGLRLIYYSQIVNDFQKGDIAEGYSVSREKKESFPLTVTSAQKNPTAFYLCASRETGGSNQPQHFGDGTRLSIL.